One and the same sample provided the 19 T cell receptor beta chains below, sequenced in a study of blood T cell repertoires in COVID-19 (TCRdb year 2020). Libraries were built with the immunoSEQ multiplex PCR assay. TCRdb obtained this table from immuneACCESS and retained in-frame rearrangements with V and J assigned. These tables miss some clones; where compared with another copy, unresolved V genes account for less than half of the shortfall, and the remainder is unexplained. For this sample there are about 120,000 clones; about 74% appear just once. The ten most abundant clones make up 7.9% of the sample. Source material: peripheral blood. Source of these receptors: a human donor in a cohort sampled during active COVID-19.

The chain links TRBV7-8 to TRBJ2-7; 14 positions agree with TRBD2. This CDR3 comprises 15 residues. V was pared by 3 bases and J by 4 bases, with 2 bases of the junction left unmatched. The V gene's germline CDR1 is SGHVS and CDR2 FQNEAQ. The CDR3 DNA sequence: TGTGCCAGCAGCTTGGGACTAGCGGGAGCATACGAGCAGTACTTC. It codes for CASSLGLAGAYEQYF.

CDR3 region: CASSIEATPYSYEQYF. DNA of the CDR3: TGTGCCAGTAGTATAGAGGCCACCCCATACTCCTACGAGCAGTACTTC. This rearrangement joins TRBV19 to TRBJ2-7; D is unclear. From germline, CDR1 is LNHDA and CDR2 SQIVND (reference sequence). The V end lost 0 bases, the J end lost 0 bases, and 12 bases lay between the germline ends. The CDR3 has 16 amino acids.

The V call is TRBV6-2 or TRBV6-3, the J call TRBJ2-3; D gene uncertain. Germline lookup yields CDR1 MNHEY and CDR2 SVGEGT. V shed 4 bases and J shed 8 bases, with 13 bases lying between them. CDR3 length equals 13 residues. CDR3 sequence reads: CASSSYGDFTQYF. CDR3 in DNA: TGTGCCAGCAGTTCATACGGAGACTTTACGCAGTATTTT.

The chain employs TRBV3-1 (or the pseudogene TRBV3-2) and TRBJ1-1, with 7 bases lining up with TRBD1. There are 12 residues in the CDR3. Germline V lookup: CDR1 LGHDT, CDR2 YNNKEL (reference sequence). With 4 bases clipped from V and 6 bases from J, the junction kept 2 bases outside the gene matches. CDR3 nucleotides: TGTGCCAGCAGCCGACAGGGCTCTGAAGCTTTCTTT. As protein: CASSRQGSEAFF.

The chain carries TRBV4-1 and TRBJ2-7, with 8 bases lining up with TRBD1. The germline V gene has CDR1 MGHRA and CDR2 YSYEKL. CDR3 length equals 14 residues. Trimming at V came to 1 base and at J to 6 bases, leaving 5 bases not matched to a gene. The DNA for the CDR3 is TGCGCCAGCAGCCAAGGGCAGGGGGCGCGCGAGCAGTACTTC. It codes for CASSQGQGAREQYF.

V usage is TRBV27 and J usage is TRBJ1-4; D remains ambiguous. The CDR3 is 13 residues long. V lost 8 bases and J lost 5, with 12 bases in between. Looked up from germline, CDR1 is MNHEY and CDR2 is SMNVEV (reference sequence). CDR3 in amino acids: CASRWLGNEKLFF. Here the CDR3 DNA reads TGTGCCAGCCGGTGGCTCGGGAATGAAAAACTGTTTTTT.

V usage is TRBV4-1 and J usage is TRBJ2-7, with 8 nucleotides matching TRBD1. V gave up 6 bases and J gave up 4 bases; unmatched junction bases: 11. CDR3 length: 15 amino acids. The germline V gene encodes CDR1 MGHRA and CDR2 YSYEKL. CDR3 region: CASSQTAGGAYEQYF. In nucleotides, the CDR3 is TGCGCCAGCAGTCAAACGGCAGGGGGCGCTTACGAGCAGTACTTC.

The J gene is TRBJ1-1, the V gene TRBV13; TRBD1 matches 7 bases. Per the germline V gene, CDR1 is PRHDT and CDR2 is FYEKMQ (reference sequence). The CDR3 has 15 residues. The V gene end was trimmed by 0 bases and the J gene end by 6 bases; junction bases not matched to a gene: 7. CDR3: CASSLGGQDSSEAFF. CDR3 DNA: TGTGCCAGCAGCTTAGGCGGACAGGATTCTTCTGAAGCTTTCTTT.

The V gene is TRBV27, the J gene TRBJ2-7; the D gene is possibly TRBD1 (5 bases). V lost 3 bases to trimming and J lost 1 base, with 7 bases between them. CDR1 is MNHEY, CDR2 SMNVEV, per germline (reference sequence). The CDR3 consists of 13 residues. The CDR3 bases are TGTGCCAGCAGTTTGCAGGGTTCCTACGAGCAGTACTTC. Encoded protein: CASSLQGSYEQYF.

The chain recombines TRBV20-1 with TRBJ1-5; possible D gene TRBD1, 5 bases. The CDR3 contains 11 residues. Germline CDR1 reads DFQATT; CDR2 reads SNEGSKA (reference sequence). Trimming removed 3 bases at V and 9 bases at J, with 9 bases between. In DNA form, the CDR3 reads TGCAGTGCTAGCAGGGAAGGGCCCCAGCATTTT. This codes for CSASREGPQHF.

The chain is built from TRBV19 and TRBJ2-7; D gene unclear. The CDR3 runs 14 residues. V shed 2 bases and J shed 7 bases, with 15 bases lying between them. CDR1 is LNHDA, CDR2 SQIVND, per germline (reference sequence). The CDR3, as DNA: TGTGCCAGTAGTATAACCGATACACCCGGGGAGCAGTACTTC. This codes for CASSITDTPGEQYF. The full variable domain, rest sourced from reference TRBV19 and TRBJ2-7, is DGGITQSPKYLFRKEGQNVTLSCEQNLNHDAMYWYRQDPGQGLRLIYYSQIVNDFQKGDIAEGYSVSREKKESFPLTVTSAQKNPTAFYLCASSITDTPGEQYFGPGTRLTVT.

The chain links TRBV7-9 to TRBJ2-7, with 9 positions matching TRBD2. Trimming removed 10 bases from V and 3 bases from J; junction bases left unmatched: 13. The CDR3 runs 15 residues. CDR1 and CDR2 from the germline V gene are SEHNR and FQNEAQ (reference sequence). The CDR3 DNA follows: TGTGCCATCCGGGGGGCGGGAGGGTCTATCTACGAGCAGTACTTC. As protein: CAIRGAGGSIYEQYF.

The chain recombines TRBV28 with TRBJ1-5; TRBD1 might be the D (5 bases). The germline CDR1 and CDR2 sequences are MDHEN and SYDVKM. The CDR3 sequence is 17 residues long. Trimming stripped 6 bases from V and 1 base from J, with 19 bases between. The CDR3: CASRPGRQGRSNQPQHF. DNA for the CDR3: TGTGCCAGCAGGCCAGGCCGGCAGGGAAGAAGCAATCAGCCCCAGCATTTT.

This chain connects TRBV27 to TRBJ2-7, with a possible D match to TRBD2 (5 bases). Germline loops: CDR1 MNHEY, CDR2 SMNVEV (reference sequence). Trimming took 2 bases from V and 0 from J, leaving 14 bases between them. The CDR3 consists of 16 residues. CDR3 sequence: CASSLTASRYSYEQYF. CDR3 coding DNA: TGTGCCAGCAGTTTAACCGCTAGCCGTTACTCCTACGAGCAGTACTTC.

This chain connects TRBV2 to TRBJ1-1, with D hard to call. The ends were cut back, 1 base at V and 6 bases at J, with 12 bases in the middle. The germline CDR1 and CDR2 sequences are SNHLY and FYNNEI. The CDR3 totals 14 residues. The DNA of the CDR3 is TGTGCCAGCAGTGAAGGGCGGCTACCGCCTGAAGCTTTCTTT. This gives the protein CASSEGRLPPEAFF.

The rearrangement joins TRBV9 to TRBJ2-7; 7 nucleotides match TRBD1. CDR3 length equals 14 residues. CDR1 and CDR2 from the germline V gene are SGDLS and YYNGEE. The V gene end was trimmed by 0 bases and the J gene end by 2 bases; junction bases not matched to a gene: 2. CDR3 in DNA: TGTGCCAGCAGCGTAGGTAGGGGGCCCTACGAGCAGTACTTC. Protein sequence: CASSVGRGPYEQYF.

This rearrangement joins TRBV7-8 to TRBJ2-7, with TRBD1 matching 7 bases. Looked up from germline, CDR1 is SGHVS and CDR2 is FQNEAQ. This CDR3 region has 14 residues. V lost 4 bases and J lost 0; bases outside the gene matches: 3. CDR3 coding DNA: TGTGCCAGCAGCTCCTGGACAGGCTCCTACGAGCAGTACTTC. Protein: CASSSWTGSYEQYF.

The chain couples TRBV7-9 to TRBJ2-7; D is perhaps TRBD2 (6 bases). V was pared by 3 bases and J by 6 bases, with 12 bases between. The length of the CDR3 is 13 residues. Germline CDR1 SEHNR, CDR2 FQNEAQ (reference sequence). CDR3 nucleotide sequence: TGTGCCAGCAGCTTCAGCCCCGGGGGCGAGCAGTACTTC. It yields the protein CASSFSPGGEQYF.

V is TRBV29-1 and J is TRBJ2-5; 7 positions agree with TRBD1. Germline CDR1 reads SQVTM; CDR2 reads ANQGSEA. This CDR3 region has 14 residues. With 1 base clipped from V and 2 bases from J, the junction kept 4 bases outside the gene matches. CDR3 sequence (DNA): TGCAGCGTTGAAGTCCCCAGGGGGCAAGAGACCCAGTACTTC. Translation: CSVEVPRGQETQYF.